The 19 T cell receptor beta chains below all came from one sample that was sequenced in a study of beta chain features in type 1 diabetes. Expressed TCRB transcripts were sequenced after all isolated RNA was converted to cDNA. Libraries were prepared by immunoSEQ multiplex PCR; TCRdb keeps only in-frame clonotypes and omits some of them. Of under 950,000 clones listed, about a sixth were seen once; the top ten hold 0.02% to 0.025%. The sequencing input was naive CD4+ T cells from blood. These receptors all come from a woman aged 18 to 35 in good health.

Only a few counts were recorded for this clone. The identical CDR3 is also encoded by other nucleotide sequences in the sample. The chain links TRBV18 to TRBJ2-2, with D perhaps given as TRBD1 or TRBD2 (5 bases each). Per the germline V gene, CDR1 is KGHSH and CDR2 is LQKENI. This CDR3 comprises 13 residues. V was shortened by 2 bases and J by 4 bases, with 5 bases between the two germline ends. CDR3 nucleotides: TGTGCCAGCTCACCAGGGGGCACCGGGGAGCTGTTTTTT. Protein: CASSPGGTGELFF.

This clone was seen a handful of times. The V gene is TRBV7-6, the J gene TRBJ2-1; D is undetermined. Germline CDR1 and CDR2: SGHVS and FNYEAQ. V dropped 5 bases and J dropped 6 bases, with 14 bases sitting between them. The CDR3 contains 14 residues. CDR3 region: CASSGLVWSNEQFF. In nucleotides, the CDR3 is TGTGCCAGCAGCGGGCTCGTCTGGTCCAATGAGCAGTTCTTC. The full variable domain, rest sourced from reference TRBV7-6 and TRBJ2-1, is GAGVSQSPRYKVTKRGQDVALRCDPISGHVSLYWYRQALGQGPEFLTYFNYEAQQDKSGLPNDRFSAERPEGSISTLTIQRTEQRDSAMYRCASSGLVWSNEQFFGPGTRLTVL.

Only a few counts were recorded for this clone. This chain joins TRBV28 and TRBJ2-1; 9 bases agree with TRBD2. Germline lookup yields CDR1 MDHEN and CDR2 SYDVKM. CDR3 length: 15 residues. Trimming at V came to 6 bases and at J to 7 bases, leaving 10 bases not matched to a gene. CDR3 sequence reads: CASRAWREGRNEQFF. CDR3 coding DNA: TGTGCCAGCAGGGCGTGGCGGGAGGGCCGGAATGAGCAGTTCTTC.

For the CDR3, the DNA is TGTGCCAGCTCACCAGCCGGCTACCAAGAGACCCAGTACTTC. This sequence encodes CASSPAGYQETQYF. This chain connects TRBV18 to TRBJ2-5; no definite D call. CDR1 is KGHSH, CDR2 LQKENI, per germline. With 2 bases removed from V and 0 bases from J, the gap between germline ends came to 7 bases. The CDR3 length is 14 residues.

The rearrangement links TRBV5-1 to TRBJ2-4; 9 bases agree with TRBD2. This CDR3 is built from 16 residues. Germline CDR1 is SGHRS and CDR2 is YFSETQ. The ends lost 4 bases at V and 7 bases at J; junction bases unmatched: 12. In DNA form, the CDR3 reads TGCGCCAGCAGCGTGGAGGCGGGAGGGGCAGGGAACATTCAGTACTTC. This encodes CASSVEAGGAGNIQYF.

The chain employs TRBV11-2 and TRBJ2-5; D remains ambiguous. The V end lost 5 bases, the J end lost 3 bases, and 13 bases lay between the germline ends. Germline CDR1 and CDR2: SGHAT and FQNNGV. The CDR3 is made up of 14 amino acids. The CDR3 nucleotides read TGTGCCAGCAGCCCAGCTTGGTCGGAAGAGACCCAGTACTTC. Translating gives CASSPAWSEETQYF.

This chain connects TRBV27 to TRBJ2-7; TRBD2 might be the D (6 bases). Trimming removed 3 bases from V and 6 bases from J, with 18 bases in between. There are 15 residues in the CDR3. Germline V CDR1 and CDR2: MNHEY, SMNVEV (reference sequence). CDR3 DNA sequence: TGTGCCAGCAGTTTGAGGCGGGGCACCTTTCGCGAGCAGTACTTC. This codes for CASSLRRGTFREQYF.

CDR3 protein: CASSQGPGEQYSYEQYF. In DNA, the CDR3 is TGCGCCAGCAGCCAAGGTCCGGGAGAGCAGTATTCCTACGAGCAGTACTTC. The chain links TRBV4-3 to TRBJ2-5; possible D gene TRBD2, 6 bases. The J call could be wrong; TRBJ2-7 is a better fit for the DNA end. CDR3 length equals 17 residues. Germline V gene lookup returns CDR1 LGHNA and CDR2 YSLEER.

This clone was seen more than once but under ten times. The CDR3 loop reads CASSLGGVAGANVLTF. The CDR3 DNA reads as TGTGCCAGCAGCTTAGGCGGAGTGGCTGGGGCCAACGTCCTGACTTTC. The chain has TRBV7-2 and TRBJ2-6; D is unclear. V lost 1 base and J lost 2, with 9 bases in between. Germline V CDR1 and CDR2: SGHTA, FQGNSA. The CDR3 is 16 residues long.

The chain carries TRBV6-5 and TRBJ2-5; D remains unclear. Per the germline V gene, CDR1 is MNHEY and CDR2 is SVGAGI. The CDR3 extends over 14 amino acids. V was shortened by 2 bases and J by 2 bases, with 9 bases between the two germline ends. CDR3 amino acids: CASSYGSSQETQYF. CDR3 DNA: TGTGCCAGCAGTTACGGTTCTAGTCAAGAGACCCAGTACTTC.

A few counts support this clone. The chain employs TRBV5-1 and TRBJ2-1; 16 bases match TRBD2. This CDR3 has 19 amino acids. Germline V gene data show CDR1 as SGHRS and CDR2 as YFSETQ. J lost 6 bases, V lost 0 bases, and 9 bases had no gene match. CDR3 amino acids: CASSLDFPGTSGRANEQFF. In nucleotides, the CDR3 is TGCGCCAGCAGCTTGGATTTTCCGGGGACTAGCGGGAGGGCCAATGAGCAGTTCTTC.

V gene TRBV7-3 combines with J gene TRBJ1-2; D might be TRBD1 (5 bases). From germline, CDR1 is SGHTA and CDR2 FQGTGA. The V and J ends lost 2 bases and 4 bases respectively, with 17 bases between them. The CDR3 spans 16 residues. The CDR3 is CASSLDRWGSVYGYTF. CDR3 DNA: TGTGCCAGCAGCTTAGACCGATGGGGGTCCGTCTATGGCTACACCTTC. Looking up the rest from reference TRBV7-3 and TRBJ1-2 gives the full variable domain: GAGVSQTPSNKVTEKGKYVELRCDPISGHTALYWYRQSLGQGPEFLIYFQGTGAADDSGLPNDRFFAVRPEGSVSTLKIQRTERGDSAVYLCASSLDRWGSVYGYTFGSGTRLTVV.

The gene calls are TRBV7-2 and TRBJ2-5, with 7 bases fitting TRBD2. There are 14 residues in the CDR3. Trimming at V came to 5 bases and at J to 0 bases, leaving 3 bases not matched to a gene. The V gene's germline CDR1 is SGHTA and CDR2 FQGNSA. This CDR3 is CASSQLADQETQYF. The CDR3 DNA is TGTGCCAGCAGCCAGCTAGCGGACCAAGAGACCCAGTACTTC.

This clone was counted between two and nine times. The gene calls are TRBV7-9 and TRBJ2-1, with TRBD1 matching 11 bases. J gave up 8 bases and V 5 bases, and 5 bases lay outside the gene matches. CDR3 length: 14 amino acids. Germline V gene sequence: CDR1 SEHNR, CDR2 FQNEAQ (reference sequence). CDR3 residues: CASSGTGGGYEQFF. The CDR3 coding sequence is TGTGCCAGCAGCGGGACAGGGGGAGGCTATGAGCAGTTCTTC.

Only a few counts were recorded for this clone. The chain employs TRBV25-1 and TRBJ2-1; no firm D call. The CDR3 has 10 residues. Germline CDR1 reads MGHDK; CDR2 reads SYGVNS. V was pared by 5 bases and J by 4 bases, with 0 bases between. Here the CDR3 reads CASSYNEQFF. In nucleotides, the CDR3 is TGTGCCAGCAGTTACAATGAGCAGTTCTTC.

The J gene is TRBJ2-7, the V gene TRBV7-2; TRBD1 or TRBD2 may be the D gene (5 bases each). CDR1 is SGHTA, CDR2 FQGNSA, per germline. V was pared by 1 base and J by 0 bases, with 16 bases between. CDR3 length equals 17 residues. This CDR3 is CASSLGQGGSSSYEQYF. Here the CDR3 DNA reads TGTGCCAGCAGCTTAGGCCAGGGCGGGTCTAGCTCCTACGAGCAGTACTTC. The complete variable domain, with remaining parts taken from reference TRBV7-2 and TRBJ2-7, reads GAGVSQSPSNKVTEKGKDVELRCDPISGHTALYWYRQSLGQGLEFLIYFQGNSAPDKSGLPSDRFSAERTGGSVSTLTIQRTQQEDSAVYLCASSLGQGGSSSYEQYFGPGTRLTVT.

The table lists this clone with a few counts. DNA for the CDR3: TGTGCCAGCAGAGCGACGGGAGGGTCCTACAATGAGCAGTTCTTC. As protein: CASRATGGSYNEQFF. The chain couples TRBV7-3 to TRBJ2-1, with TRBD2 identical over 8 bases. The CDR3 has 15 amino acids. Trimming cost V 6 bases and J 1 base; bases outside gene matches: 5. Per the germline V gene, CDR1 is SGHTA and CDR2 is FQGTGA. Looking up the rest from reference TRBV7-3 and TRBJ2-1 gives the full variable domain: GAGVSQTPSNKVTEKGKYVELRCDPISGHTALYWYRQSLGQGPEFLIYFQGTGAADDSGLPNDRFFAVRPEGSVSTLKIQRTERGDSAVYLCASRATGGSYNEQFFGPGTRLTVL.

This clone was detected a few times. The rearrangement uses TRBV6-4 and TRBJ2-5; no clear D. V was trimmed by 0 bases and J by 1 base, leaving 3 bases between them. Germline CDR1 reads MRHNA; CDR2 reads SNTAGT. This CDR3 is 13 amino acids long. CDR3 in amino acids: CASSDSSQETQYF. The CDR3 nucleotides are TGTGCCAGCAGTGACTCGAGCCAAGAGACCCAGTACTTC.

The chain employs TRBV18 and TRBJ1-2; perhaps TRBD1 as D (5 bases). Trimming removed 4 bases from V and 3 bases from J, with 24 bases in between. Germline CDR1 reads KGHSH; CDR2 reads LQKENI. This CDR3 contains 18 residues. The CDR3 loop reads CASSQPGMGPGEDYGYTF. The CDR3 DNA is TGTGCCAGCTCACAACCCGGTATGGGGCCGGGGGAAGACTATGGCTACACCTTC.